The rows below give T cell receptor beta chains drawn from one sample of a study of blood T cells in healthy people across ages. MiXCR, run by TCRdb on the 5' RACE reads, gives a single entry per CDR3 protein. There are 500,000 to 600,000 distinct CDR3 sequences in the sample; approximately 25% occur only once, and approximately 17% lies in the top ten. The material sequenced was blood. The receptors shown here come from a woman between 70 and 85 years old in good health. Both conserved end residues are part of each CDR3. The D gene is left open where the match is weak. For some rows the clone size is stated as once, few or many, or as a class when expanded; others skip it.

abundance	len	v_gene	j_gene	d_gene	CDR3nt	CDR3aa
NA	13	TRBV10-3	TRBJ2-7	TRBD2	TGTGCCATCAGGGGGGGGGTTGGCTACGAGCAGTACTTC	CAIRGGVGYEQYF
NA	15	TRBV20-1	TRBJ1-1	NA	TGCAGTGCTAGCGCCCTTGGTACCATGAACACTGAAGCTTTCTTT	CSASALGTMNTEAFF
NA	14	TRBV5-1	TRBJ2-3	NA	TGCGCCAGCAGGAAGGGAGAAACCACAGATACGCAGTATTTT	CASRKGETTDTQYF
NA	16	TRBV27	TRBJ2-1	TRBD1	TGTGCCAGCAGTCCCTTCCGGGACAGAAGCTACAATGAGCAGTTCTTC	CASSPFRDRSYNEQFF
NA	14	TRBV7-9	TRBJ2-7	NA	TGTGCCAGCAGTTACTCTGGGTCCTACTACGAGCAGTACTTC	CASSYSGSYYEQYF
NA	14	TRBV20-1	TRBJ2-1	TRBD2	TGCAGTGCTAGCGGGACTAGCGGCTCCAATGAGCAGTTCTTC	CSASGTSGSNEQFF
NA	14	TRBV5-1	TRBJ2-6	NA	TGCGCCAGCAGCTTTGATTCTGGGGCCAACGTCCTGACTTTC	CASSFDSGANVLTF
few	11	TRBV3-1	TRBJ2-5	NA	TGTGCCAGCAGCAAAGGGGGGACCCAGTACTTC	CASSKGGTQYF
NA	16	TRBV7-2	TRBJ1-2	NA	TGTGCCAGCAGCTTAGATAGCCAGGGAAGAGGCTATGGCTACACCTTC	CASSLDSQGRGYGYTF
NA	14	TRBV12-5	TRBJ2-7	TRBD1	TGTGCTAGTGGATCCGGACAGGGAACACACGAGCAGTACTTC	CASGSGQGTHEQYF
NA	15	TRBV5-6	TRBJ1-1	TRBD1	TGTGCCAGCAGGACCAGACAGGGTAGGAACACTGAAGCTTTCTTT	CASRTRQGRNTEAFF
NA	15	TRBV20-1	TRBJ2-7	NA	TGCAGTGCGATCAACGCAGGTAGGAGCTCCTACGAGCAGTACTTC	CSAINAGRSSYEQYF
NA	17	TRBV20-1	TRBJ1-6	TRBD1	TGCAGTGCTAGAATCAGGGGGCTTGGCCTAAATAATTCACCCCTCCACTTT	CSARIRGLGLNNSPLHF
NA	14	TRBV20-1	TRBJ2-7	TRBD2	TGCAGTGCTGGTGGGGCGGGAGGAACCTACGAGCAGTACTTC	CSAGGAGGTYEQYF
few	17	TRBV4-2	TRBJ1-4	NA	TGTGCCAGCAGCCAAGATCCGACCGGGGGCATGCGTGAAAAACTGTTTTTT	CASSQDPTGGMREKLFF
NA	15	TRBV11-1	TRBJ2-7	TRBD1	TGTGCCAGCAGCTTTCCCGGGACAGCGTCCTACGAGCAGTACTTC	CASSFPGTASYEQYF
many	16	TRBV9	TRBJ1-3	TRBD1	TGTGCCAGCAGCTTAACTAACAGGGGCGACGGAAACACCATATATTTT	CASSLTNRGDGNTIYF
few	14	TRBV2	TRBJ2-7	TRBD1	TGTGCCAGCAACTTCGGACAGGGGGGTTACGAGCAGTACTTC	CASNFGQGGYEQYF
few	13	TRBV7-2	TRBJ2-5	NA	TGTGCCAGCAGCTTGCCCGGACTATGGACCCAGTACTTC	CASSLPGLWTQYF
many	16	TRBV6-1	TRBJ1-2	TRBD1	TGTGCCAGCAGTGAAGCGCTTATTAGACAGGGAAGTGGCTACACCTTC	CASSEALIRQGSGYTF
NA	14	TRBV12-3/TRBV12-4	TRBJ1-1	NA	TGTGCCAGCAGTTTAGGGCAACAGGGTTCTGAAGCTTTCTTT	CASSLGQQGSEAFF
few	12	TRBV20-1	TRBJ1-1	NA	TGCAGTGCTAGAGATTGGGACACTGAAGCTTTCTTT	CSARDWDTEAFF
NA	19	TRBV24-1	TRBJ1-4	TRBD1	TGTGCCACCAGTGACGCTCGGACAGGGACCATTGCGGCTAATGAAAAACTGTTTTTT	CATSDARTGTIAANEKLFF
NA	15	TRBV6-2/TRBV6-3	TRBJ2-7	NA	TGTGCCAGCAGTTCCCCGCGGACAGTCGCCTACGAGCAGTACTTC	CASSSPRTVAYEQYF
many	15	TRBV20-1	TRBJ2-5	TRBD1	TGCAGTGCTAGAAGTGGGCAGGGGGCAGGAGAGACCCAGTACTTC	CSARSGQGAGETQYF
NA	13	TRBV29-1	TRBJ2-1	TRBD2	TGCAGCGTTGAAACTAGCGGGGGAAGGGAGCAGTTCTTC	CSVETSGGREQFF
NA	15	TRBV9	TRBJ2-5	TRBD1	TGTACCAGCAGCCCCCGGACAGGCCCCGCAGAGACCCAGTACTTC	CTSSPRTGPAETQYF
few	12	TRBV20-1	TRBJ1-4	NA	TGCAGTGCTAAGGAAGGGGGGGAAAAACTGTTTTTT	CSAKEGGEKLFF
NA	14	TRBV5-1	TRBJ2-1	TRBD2	TGCGCCAGCAGCTTCCAGCGGGGGGGCTATGAGCAGTTCTTC	CASSFQRGGYEQFF
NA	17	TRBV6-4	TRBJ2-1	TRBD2	TGTGCCAGCAGTAAGGGCGGCGGGGGGAACTCCTACAATGAGCAGTTCTTC	CASSKGGGGNSYNEQFF
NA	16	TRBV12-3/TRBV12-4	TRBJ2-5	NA	TGTGCCAGCGCAACCGTGGGGGTCCCCCTGACGGAGACCCAGTACTTC	CASATVGVPLTETQYF
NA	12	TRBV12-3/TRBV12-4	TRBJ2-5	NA	TGTGCCAGCAGACAAAACCAAGAGACCCAGTACTTC	CASRQNQETQYF
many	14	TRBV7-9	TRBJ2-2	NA	TGTGCCAGCAGCAAGATTGGGGGTTCCGGGGAGCTGTTTTTT	CASSKIGGSGELFF
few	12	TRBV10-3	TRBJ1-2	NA	TGTGCCATCGCCTTCCAGGAATATGGCTACACCTTC	CAIAFQEYGYTF
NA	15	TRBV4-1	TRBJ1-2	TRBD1	TGCGCCAGCAGCCACCCACGACAGGGTCTCTATGGCTACACCTTC	CASSHPRQGLYGYTF
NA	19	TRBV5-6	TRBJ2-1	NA	TGTGCCAGCGCTCAGATTGGGGCCTCCTCAGGGAGCTCCTACAATGAGCAGTTCTTC	CASAQIGASSGSSYNEQFF
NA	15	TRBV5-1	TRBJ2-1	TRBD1	TGCGCCAGCAGCTTGGGAGGACAGGGGGAGAATGAGCAGTTCTTC	CASSLGGQGENEQFF
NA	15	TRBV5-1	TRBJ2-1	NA	TGCGCCAGCAGCCTCGGGGGACTTACCTACAATGAGCAGTTCTTC	CASSLGGLTYNEQFF
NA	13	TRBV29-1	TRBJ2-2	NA	TGCAGCGTAAGGGACGTGAACACCGGGGAGCTGTTTTTT	CSVRDVNTGELFF
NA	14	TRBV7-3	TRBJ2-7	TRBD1	TGTGCCAGCAGCTTAACTGGTTCAGGGGGAGAGCAGTACTTC	CASSLTGSGGEQYF